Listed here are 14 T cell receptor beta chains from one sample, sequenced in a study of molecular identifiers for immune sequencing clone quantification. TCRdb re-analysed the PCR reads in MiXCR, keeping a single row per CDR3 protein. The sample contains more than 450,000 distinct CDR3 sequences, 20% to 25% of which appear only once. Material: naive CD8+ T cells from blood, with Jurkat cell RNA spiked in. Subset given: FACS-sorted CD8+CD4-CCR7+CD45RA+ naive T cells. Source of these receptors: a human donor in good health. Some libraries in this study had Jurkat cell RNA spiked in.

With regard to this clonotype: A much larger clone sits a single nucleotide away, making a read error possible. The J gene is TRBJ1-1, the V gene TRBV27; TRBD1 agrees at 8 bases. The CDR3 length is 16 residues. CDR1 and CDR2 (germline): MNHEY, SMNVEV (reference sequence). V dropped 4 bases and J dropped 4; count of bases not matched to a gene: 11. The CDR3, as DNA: TGTGCCAGCAGTTCCATACAGGGGGTAGCGAGCACTGAAGCTTTCTTT. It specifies CASSSIQGVASTEAFF.

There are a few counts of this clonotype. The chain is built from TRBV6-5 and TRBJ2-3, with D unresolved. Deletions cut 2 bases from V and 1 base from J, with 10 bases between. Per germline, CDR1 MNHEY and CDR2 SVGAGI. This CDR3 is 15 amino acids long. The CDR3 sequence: CASSYLGGGTDTQYF. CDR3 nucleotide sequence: TGTGCCAGCAGTTACCTCGGCGGAGGCACAGATACGCAGTATTTT.

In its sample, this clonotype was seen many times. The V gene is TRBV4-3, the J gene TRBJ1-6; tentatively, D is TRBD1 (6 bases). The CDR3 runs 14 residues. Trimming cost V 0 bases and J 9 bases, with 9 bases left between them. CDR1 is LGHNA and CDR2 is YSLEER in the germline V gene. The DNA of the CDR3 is TGCGCCAGCAGCCAAGAGGGGGGGCTTTCACCCCTCCACTTT. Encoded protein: CASSQEGGLSPLHF.

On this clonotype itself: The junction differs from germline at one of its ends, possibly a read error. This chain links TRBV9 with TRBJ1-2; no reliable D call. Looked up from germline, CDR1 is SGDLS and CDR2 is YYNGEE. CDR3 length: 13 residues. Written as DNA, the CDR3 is TGTGCCAGCAGCGTAGAGGGCCCAATGGCTACTAGCTTC. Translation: CASSVEGPMATSF.

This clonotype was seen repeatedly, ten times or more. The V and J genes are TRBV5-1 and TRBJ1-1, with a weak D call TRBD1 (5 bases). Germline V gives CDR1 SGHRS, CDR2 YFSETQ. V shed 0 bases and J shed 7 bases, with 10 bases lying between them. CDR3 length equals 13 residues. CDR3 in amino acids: CASSLDGGSEAFF. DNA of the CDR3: TGCGCCAGCAGCTTGGACGGGGGGAGTGAAGCTTTCTTT.

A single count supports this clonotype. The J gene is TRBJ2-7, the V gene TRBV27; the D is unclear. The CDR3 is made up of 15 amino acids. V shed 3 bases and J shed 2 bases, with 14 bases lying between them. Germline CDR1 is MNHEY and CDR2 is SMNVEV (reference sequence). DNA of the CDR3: TGTGCCAGCAGTTTGGTGGGCAGCAGACCCTACGAGCAGTACTTC. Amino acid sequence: CASSLVGSRPYEQYF.

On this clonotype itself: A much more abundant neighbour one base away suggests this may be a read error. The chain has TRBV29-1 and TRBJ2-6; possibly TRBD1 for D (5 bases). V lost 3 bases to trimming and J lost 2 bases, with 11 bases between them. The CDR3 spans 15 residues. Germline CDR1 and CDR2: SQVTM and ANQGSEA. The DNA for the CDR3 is TGCAGCGTTGAGTTGGTGGGGCCTGGGGCCAACGTCCTGACTTTC. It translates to CSVELVGPGANVLTF. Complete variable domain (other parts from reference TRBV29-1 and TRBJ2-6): SAVISQKPSRDICQRGTSLTIQCQVDSQVTMMFWYRQQPGQSLTLIATANQGSEATYESGFVIDKFPISRPNLTFSTLTVSNMSPEDSSIYLCSVELVGPGANVLTFGAGSRLTVL.

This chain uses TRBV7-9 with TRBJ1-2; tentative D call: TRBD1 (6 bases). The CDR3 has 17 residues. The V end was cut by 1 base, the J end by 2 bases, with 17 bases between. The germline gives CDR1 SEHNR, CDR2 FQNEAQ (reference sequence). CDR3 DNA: TGTGCCAGCAGCTTAGGGGGACATTTTATGATCAACTATGGCTACACCTTC. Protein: CASSLGGHFMINYGYTF.

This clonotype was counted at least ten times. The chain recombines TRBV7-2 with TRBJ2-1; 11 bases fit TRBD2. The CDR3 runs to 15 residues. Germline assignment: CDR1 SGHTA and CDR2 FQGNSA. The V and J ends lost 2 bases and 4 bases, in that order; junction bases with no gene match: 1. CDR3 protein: CASSLLAGGYNEQFF. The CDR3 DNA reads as TGTGCCAGCAGCTTACTAGCGGGAGGATACAATGAGCAGTTCTTC.

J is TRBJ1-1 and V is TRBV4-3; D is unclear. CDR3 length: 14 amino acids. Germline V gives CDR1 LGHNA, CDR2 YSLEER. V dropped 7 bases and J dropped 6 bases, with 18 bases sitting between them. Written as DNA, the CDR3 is TGCGCCAGCAAAAGAGACCTAAGCCGTTCTGAAGCTTTCTTT. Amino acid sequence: CASKRDLSRSEAFF.

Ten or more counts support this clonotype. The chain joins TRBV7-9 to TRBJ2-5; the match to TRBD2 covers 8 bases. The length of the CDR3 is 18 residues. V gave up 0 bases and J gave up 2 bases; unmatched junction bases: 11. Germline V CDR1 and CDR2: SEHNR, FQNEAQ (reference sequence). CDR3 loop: CASSLALLQAGGQETQYF. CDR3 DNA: TGTGCCAGCAGCTTAGCCCTTCTCCAGGCGGGAGGACAAGAGACCCAGTACTTC.

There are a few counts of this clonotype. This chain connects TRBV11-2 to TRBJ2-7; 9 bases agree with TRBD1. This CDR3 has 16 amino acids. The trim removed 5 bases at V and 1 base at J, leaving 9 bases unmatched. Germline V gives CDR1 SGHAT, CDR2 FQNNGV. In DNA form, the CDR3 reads TGTGCCAGCAGCCCCATTGGGGGGACAGGGTCCTACGAGCAGTACTTC. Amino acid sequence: CASSPIGGTGSYEQYF.

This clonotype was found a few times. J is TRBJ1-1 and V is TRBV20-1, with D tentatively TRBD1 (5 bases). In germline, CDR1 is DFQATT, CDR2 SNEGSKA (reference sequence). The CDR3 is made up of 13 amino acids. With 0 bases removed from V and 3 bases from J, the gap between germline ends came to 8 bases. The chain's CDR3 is CSARDQQDTEAFF. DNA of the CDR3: TGCAGTGCTAGAGATCAACAGGACACTGAAGCTTTCTTT.

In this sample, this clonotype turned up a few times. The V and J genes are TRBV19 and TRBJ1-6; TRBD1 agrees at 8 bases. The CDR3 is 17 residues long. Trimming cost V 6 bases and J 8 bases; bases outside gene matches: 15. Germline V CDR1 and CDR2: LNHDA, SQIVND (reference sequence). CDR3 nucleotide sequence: TGTGCCAGTAGGCCCCGCGATTCAGGGGGCGGATATTCACCCCTCCACTTT. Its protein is CASRPRDSGGGYSPLHF.